This T cell receptor beta chain was captured in a study of metastatic and nonmetastatic thyroid tumors. The overall study: The comparison covered peripheral blood and tumor or nodule tissue in malignant and benign thyroid patients.

Original processing notes: It was from CDR3 differences across clinicopathological groups that a distant-metastasis classifier for papillary thyroid cancer was built. TCRdb re-processed the PCR reads through MiXCR. The V and J calls here are based on TCRdb, not the publication. This sample has about 40,000 clones, with about 16% found just once. The J segment lost 5 bases and the V segment lost 3 bases, leaving 2 bases of the junction unmatched. The CDR3 loop spans 13 amino acids. Per germline, CDR1 DFQATT and CDR2 SNEGSKA (reference sequence). This clone was observed many times. Patients were all untreated before their thyroid surgery.

Sample: blood. The TCR was taken from a female donor with papillary thyroid cancer or a benign thyroid nodule (not recorded which). Some clones in this sample may be carry-over from other donors' samples. This chain links TRBV20-1 with TRBJ1-2, with 11 bases aligning to TRBD1. The CDR3 DNA follows: TGCAGTGCTAGCTGGGACAGGGGGTATGGCTACACCTTC. Its translation is CSASWDRGYGYTF.